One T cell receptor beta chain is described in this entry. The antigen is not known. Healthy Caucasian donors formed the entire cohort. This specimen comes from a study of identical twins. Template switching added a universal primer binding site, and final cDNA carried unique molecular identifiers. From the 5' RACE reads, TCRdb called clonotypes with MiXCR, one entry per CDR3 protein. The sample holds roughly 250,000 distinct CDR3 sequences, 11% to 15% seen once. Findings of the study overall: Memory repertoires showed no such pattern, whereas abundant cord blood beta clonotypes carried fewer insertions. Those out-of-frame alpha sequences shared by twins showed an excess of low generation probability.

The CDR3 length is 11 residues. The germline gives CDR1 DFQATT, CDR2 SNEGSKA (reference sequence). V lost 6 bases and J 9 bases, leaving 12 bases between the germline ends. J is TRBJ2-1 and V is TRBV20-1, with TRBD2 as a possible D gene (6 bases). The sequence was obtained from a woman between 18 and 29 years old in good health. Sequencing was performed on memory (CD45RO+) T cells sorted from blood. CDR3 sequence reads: CSAEGNREQFF. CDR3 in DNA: TGCAGTGCGGAGGGGAACCGTGAGCAGTTCTTC.